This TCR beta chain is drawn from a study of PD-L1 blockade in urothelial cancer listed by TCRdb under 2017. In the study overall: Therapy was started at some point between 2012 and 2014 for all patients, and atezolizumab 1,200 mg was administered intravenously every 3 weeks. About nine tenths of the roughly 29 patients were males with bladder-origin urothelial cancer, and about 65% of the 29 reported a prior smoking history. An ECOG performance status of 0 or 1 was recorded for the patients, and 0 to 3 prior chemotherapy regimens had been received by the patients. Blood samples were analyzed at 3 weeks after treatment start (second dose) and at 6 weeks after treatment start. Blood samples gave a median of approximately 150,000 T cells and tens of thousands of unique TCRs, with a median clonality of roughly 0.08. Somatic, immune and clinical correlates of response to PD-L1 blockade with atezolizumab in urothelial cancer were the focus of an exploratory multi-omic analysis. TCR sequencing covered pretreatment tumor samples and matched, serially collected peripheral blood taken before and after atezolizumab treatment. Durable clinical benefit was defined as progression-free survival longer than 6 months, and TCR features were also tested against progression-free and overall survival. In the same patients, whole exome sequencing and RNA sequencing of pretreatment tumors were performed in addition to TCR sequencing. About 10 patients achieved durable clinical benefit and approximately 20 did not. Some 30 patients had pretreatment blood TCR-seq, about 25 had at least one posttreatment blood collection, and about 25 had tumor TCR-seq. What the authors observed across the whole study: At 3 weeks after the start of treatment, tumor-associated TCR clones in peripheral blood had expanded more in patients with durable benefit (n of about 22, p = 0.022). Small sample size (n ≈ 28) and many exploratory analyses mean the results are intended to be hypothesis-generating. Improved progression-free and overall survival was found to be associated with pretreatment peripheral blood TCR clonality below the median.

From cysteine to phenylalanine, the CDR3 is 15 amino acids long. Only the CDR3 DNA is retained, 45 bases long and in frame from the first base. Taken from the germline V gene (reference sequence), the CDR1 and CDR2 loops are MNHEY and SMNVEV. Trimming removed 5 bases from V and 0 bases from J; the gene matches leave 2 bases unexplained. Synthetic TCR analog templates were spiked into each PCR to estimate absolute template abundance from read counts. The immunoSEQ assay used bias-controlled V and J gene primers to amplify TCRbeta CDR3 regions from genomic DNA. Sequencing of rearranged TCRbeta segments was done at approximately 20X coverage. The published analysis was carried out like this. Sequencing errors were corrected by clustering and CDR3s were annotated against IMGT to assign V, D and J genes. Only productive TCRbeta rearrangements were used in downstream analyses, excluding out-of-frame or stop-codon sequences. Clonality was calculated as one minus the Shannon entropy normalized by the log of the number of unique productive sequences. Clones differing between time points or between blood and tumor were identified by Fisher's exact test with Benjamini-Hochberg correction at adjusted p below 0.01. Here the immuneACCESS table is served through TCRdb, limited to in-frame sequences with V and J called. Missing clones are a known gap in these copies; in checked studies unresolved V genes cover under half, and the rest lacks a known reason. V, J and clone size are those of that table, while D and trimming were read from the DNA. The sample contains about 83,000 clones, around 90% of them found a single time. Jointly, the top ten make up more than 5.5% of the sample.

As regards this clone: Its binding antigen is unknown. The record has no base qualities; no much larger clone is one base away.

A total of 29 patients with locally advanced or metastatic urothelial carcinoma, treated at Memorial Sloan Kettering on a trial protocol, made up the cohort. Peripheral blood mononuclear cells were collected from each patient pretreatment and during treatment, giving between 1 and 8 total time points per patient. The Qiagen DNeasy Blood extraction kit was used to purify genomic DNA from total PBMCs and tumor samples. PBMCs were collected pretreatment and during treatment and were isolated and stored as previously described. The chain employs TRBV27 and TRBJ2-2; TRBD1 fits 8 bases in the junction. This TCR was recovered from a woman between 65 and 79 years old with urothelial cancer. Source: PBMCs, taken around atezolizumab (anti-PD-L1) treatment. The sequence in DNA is TGTGCCAGCAGTCCCAGGGGGCCGAACACCGGGGAGCTGTTTTTT. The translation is CASSPRGPNTGELFF.